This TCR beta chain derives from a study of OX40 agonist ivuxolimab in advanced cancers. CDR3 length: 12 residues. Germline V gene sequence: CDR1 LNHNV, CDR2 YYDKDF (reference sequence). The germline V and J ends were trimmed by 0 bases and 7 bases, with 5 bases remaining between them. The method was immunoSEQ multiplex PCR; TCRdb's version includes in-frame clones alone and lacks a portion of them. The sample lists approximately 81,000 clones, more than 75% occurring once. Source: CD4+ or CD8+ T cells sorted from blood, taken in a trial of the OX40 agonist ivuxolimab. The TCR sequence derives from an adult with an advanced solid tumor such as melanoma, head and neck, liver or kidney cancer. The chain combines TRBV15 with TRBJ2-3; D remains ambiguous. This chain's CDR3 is CATSRDANTQYF. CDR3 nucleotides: TGTGCCACCAGCAGAGACGCTAATACGCAGTATTTT. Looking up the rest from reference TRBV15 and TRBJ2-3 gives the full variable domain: DAMVIQNPRYQVTQFGKPVTLSCSQTLNHNVMYWYQQKSSQAPKLLFHYYDKDFNNEADTPDNFQSRRPNTSFCFLDIRSPGLGDTAMYLCATSRDANTQYFGPGTRLTVL.